Each of the 5 T cell receptor beta chains below was sequenced from the same sample in a study of blood T cell repertoires in COVID-19. Produced via immunoSEQ multiplex PCR; TCRdb's table is partial and in-frame only. The sample records about 270,000 clones, around 89% being singletons. The sample consisted of PBMCs or T cells enriched from blood (not recorded which). The receptor set was obtained from a woman between 18 and 30 years old who had recovered from COVID-19.

This chain links TRBV5-6 with TRBJ2-1, with a possible D match to TRBD1 (5 bases). V lost 5 bases and J 10 bases, leaving 13 bases between the germline ends. From germline, CDR1 is SGHDT and CDR2 YYEEEE. The CDR3 spans 12 residues. The DNA of the CDR3 is TGTGCCAGCAGTGGGGCCCCTGGAGAGCAGTTCTTC. Translated: CASSGAPGEQFF.

V gene TRBV25-1 combines with J gene TRBJ1-1, with D uncertain. Germline V lookup: CDR1 MGHDK, CDR2 SYGVNS. The CDR3 covers 13 residues. V lost 10 bases, J lost 1 base, and 13 bases lay in between. CDR3 amino acids: CATTNRENTEAFF. The CDR3 nucleotides are TGTGCCACAACTAACCGGGAGAACACTGAAGCTTTCTTT.

In its sample, this clone was seen once. The chain employs TRBV6-2 or TRBV6-3 and TRBJ1-1; 8 bases agree with TRBD1. CDR3 size: 17 residues. The V and J ends lost 2 bases and 0 bases, in that order; junction bases with no gene match: 8. CDR1 and CDR2 from the germline V gene are MNHEY and SVGEGT. The CDR3 spells CASSYDPRTGMNTEAFF. The CDR3 DNA is TGTGCCAGCAGTTACGATCCCCGGACAGGGATGAACACTGAAGCTTTCTTT.

This chain connects TRBV5-4 to TRBJ2-1, with 15 nucleotides matching TRBD2. V dropped 7 bases and J dropped 5; count of bases not matched to a gene: 4. The germline V gene encodes CDR1 SGHNT and CDR2 YYREEE (reference sequence). The CDR3 totals 15 residues. CDR3 amino acids: CASGTSGGRHNEQFF. Here the CDR3 DNA reads TGTGCCAGCGGGACTAGCGGGGGGCGACACAATGAGCAGTTCTTC.

The chain uses TRBV25-1 and TRBJ1-6; 7 bases are a match to TRBD1. Per the germline V gene, CDR1 is MGHDK and CDR2 is SYGVNS. Unmatched junction bases numbered 5, after V lost 3 bases and J lost 6 bases. The CDR3 is 15 amino acids. Here the CDR3 DNA reads TGTGCCAGCAGTGATTGGACAGGTGGTAATTCACCCCTCCACTTT. This sequence encodes CASSDWTGGNSPLHF.